The 11 T cell receptor beta chains reported below all come from one sample, sequenced in a study of T cell changes during pregnancy in multiple sclerosis. Using immunoSEQ multiplex PCR, the repertoire was profiled, and TCRdb retains in-frame clones only, with some absent. The repertoire holds about 24,000 clones, with 86% as singletons. The sequencing used CD8+ T cells from peripheral blood mononuclear cells, collected in the first trimester of pregnancy. The origin of the receptors is a female donor in good health, enrolled as a control in a pregnancy study.

Here the CDR3 reads CASSLRSGGKSDTQYF. As DNA, the CDR3 is TGTGCCAGCAGCTTACGTAGCGGGGGAAAGTCAGATACGCAGTATTTT. The chain links TRBV7-2 to TRBJ2-3; 9 positions agree with TRBD2. Trimming took 2 bases from V and 4 from J; bases not matched to a gene: 7. Germline CDR1 reads SGHTA; CDR2 reads FQGNSA. This CDR3 has 16 amino acids.

As DNA, the CDR3 is TGTGCCACCCCCTTACAGGGATCGTATGGCTACACCTTC. It translates to CATPLQGSYGYTF. This sequence joins TRBV2 and TRBJ1-2; a weak D match, TRBD1 (6 bases). The CDR3 loop spans 13 amino acids. From germline, CDR1 is SNHLY and CDR2 FYNNEI. Trimming stripped 10 bases from V and 5 bases from J, with 17 bases between.

The chain combines TRBV19 with TRBJ1-1; unclear D gene. This CDR3 spans 12 amino acids. Germline V gene data show CDR1 as LNHDA and CDR2 as SQIVND (reference sequence). V lost 3 bases and J lost 7, with 9 bases in between. CDR3 in DNA: TGTGCCAGTAGTATGCGCCCCCATGAAGCTTTCTTT. Translating gives CASSMRPHEAFF.

The rearrangement uses TRBV27 and TRBJ2-5; the D is unclear. Germline-derived CDR1 and CDR2 are MNHEY and SMNVEV (reference sequence). Trimming cost V 7 bases and J 7 bases, with 10 bases left between them. The CDR3 length is 11 residues. This CDR3 reads CASTMSGTQYF. The CDR3 DNA reads TGTGCCAGCACTATGTCCGGGACCCAGTACTTC.

The gene calls are TRBV27 and TRBJ1-6; 9 nucleotides align to TRBD1. The CDR3 length is 16 residues. The germline gives CDR1 MNHEY, CDR2 SMNVEV (reference sequence). Germline trimming cut 0 bases from V and 9 bases from J; bases unmatched to any gene: 6. In DNA, the CDR3 is TGTGCCAGCAGTTTATCTACAGGGGGCGGCCGTTCACCCCTCCACTTT. Amino acids: CASSLSTGGGRSPLHF.

The J gene is TRBJ2-7, the V gene TRBV28; 7 nucleotides align to TRBD1. The CDR3 covers 17 residues. The ends lost 6 bases at V and 5 bases at J; junction bases unmatched: 19. Germline loops: CDR1 MDHEN, CDR2 SYDVKM. In nucleotides, the CDR3 is TGTGCCAGCAGCCACCCCACCCGGGACAGTCAAAAGGACGAGCAGTACTTC. This codes for CASSHPTRDSQKDEQYF.

The chain is built from TRBV25-1 and TRBJ2-7, with TRBD1 matching 7 bases. Per the germline V gene, CDR1 is MGHDK and CDR2 is SYGVNS. The CDR3 covers 13 residues. Losses at the gene ends were 6 bases for V and 5 bases for J; bases not matched to a gene: 7. Written as DNA, the CDR3 is TGTGCCAGCAGCCCCGGACAGGCCCACGAGCAGTACTTC. As protein: CASSPGQAHEQYF.

The genes are TRBV4-2 and TRBJ1-5; a weak D match, TRBD1 (6 bases). Germline values: CDR1 LGHNA, CDR2 YNFKEQ. This CDR3 region has 16 residues. The ends were cut back, 0 bases at V and 6 bases at J, with 15 bases in the middle. This CDR3 is CASSQDQGNEGQPQHF. The CDR3 region has the DNA TGTGCCAGCAGCCAAGATCAGGGGAATGAAGGTCAGCCCCAGCATTTT.

The chain couples TRBV19 to TRBJ1-3; TRBD1 agrees at 11 bases. The trim removed 4 bases at V and 0 bases at J, leaving 14 bases unmatched. The CDR3 is made up of 20 amino acids. Looked up from germline, CDR1 is LNHDA and CDR2 is SQIVND (reference sequence). CDR3 protein: CASSKLAGQGVDYSGNTIYF. CDR3 DNA sequence: TGTGCCAGTAGTAAACTAGCGGGACAGGGGGTCGACTACTCTGGAAACACCATATATTTT.

The chain uses TRBV14 and TRBJ2-5; D might be TRBD1 (5 bases). Germline V gene data show CDR1 as SGHDN and CDR2 as FVKESK. V was shortened by 0 bases and J by 2 bases, with 13 bases between the two germline ends. The CDR3 sequence is 16 residues long. CDR3 bases: TGTGCCAGCAGCCAAGATCGACAGCCTTCTCAAGAGACCCAGTACTTC. As protein: CASSQDRQPSQETQYF. Combining the CDR3 with reference TRBV14 and TRBJ2-5 gives the whole variable domain EAGVTQFPSHSVIEKGQTVTLRCDPISGHDNLYWYRRVMGKEIKFLLHFVKESKQDESGMPNNRFLAERTGGTYSTLKVQPAELEDSGVYFCASSQDRQPSQETQYFGPGTRLLVL.

The sample holds one count of this clone. The chain joins TRBV27 to TRBJ1-6; no firm D call. The germline V gene encodes CDR1 MNHEY and CDR2 SMNVEV (reference sequence). Deletions cut 8 bases from V and 3 bases from J, with 8 bases between. This CDR3 spans 13 amino acids. Here the CDR3 DNA reads TGTGCCAGCGGCCAATACTATAATTCACCCCTCCACTTT. Its translation: CASGQYYNSPLHF.